The clone carrying this T cell receptor beta chain was seen ten or more times. MiXCR was run by TCRdb on the 5' RACE reads, yielding one entry per CDR3 protein. The sample lists about 320,000 distinct CDR3 sequences, roughly 12% occurring once. Trimming took 7 bases from V and 4 from J, leaving 7 bases between them. The germline V gene has CDR1 DFQATT and CDR2 SNEGSKA (reference sequence). CDR3 length: 10 amino acids. This entry is derived from a study of CD8 T cells in ankylosing spondylitis. The gene calls are TRBV20-1 and TRBJ1-1; no reliable D call. This clonotype was sampled from a female donor with ankylosing spondylitis or in good health (not recorded which). Sequenced sample: blood, either unsorted or a sorted T cell fraction (not recorded which). For the CDR3, the DNA is TGCAGTGTGTCGTCCACTGAAGCTTTCTTT. Translating it yields CSVSSTEAFF.